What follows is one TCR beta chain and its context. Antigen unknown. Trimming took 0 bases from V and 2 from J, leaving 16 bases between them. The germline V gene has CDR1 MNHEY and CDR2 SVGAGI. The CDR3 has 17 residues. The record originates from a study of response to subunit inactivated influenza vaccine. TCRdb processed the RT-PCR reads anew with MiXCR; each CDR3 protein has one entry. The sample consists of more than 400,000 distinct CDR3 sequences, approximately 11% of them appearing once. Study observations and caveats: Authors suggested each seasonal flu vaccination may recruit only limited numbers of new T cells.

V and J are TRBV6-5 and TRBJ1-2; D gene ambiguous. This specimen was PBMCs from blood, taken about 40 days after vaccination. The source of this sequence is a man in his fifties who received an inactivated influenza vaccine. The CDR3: CASSYSLVKGRNYGYTF. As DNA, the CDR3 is TGTGCCAGCAGTTACTCGTTAGTAAAGGGCAGAAACTATGGCTACACCTTC.